This record looks at one T cell receptor beta chain sequence and its context. Its antigen is not yet known. Instrument on record: Illumina HiSeq 2000. 5'RACE template switching, by which a universal primer site and unique molecular identifiers were added, was used to make TCR beta cDNA libraries. Priming for cDNA synthesis came from the TCR beta constant segment, and two successive PCR amplification steps followed. The authors processed their data as follows. MIGEC was used to demultiplex reads and group the reads by UMI, and MiTCR was used to assemble and quantify clonotypes. To exclude erroneous sequences, only TCR cDNA sequences supported by at least two reads were retained. The tcR package was used for downstream repertoire analysis, and clonotypes were matched across fractions by CDR3 nucleotide sequence plus V segment. VDJmatch was used to annotate antigen specificity against VDJdb, with one amino acid substitution in CDR3 permitted. Reprocessed by TCRdb, the reads give a single entry per CDR3 protein sequence, without DNA. The V and J calls shown here were made by TCRdb, not taken from the authors' results. The sample table records roughly 450,000 distinct CDR3 sequences. Under 1.5% of the sample lies in the top ten.

The data were taken from a study of T cells expressing NK-cell markers (dated by TCRdb to the early 2020s). Regarding the complete study: Eight or nine donors provided sorted CD3+CD56+NKG2C+, CD3+CD56+NKG2C- and CD3+CD56-NKG2C+ T-cell subsets, whose TCR beta-chain repertoires were profiled. Among the eight sequenced donors, only one was HCMV-seronegative, while the other seven were HCMV-seropositive. All eight donors whose samples were sequenced were randomly selected healthy volunteers, three of them men and five women. Sequencing of the libraries produced 2 x 150 bp reads on Illumina HiSeq 2000/2500, MiSeq or NextSeq.

Study-level results and caveats: Whether the expanded NKG2C-expressing T cell clones were specific for HCMV antigens remained unclear. Those dominant clonotypes were again the most abundant among CD3+CD56-NKG2C+ cells in a handful of donors, at 28.3-60.1%. In six donors, the dominant CD3+CD56+NKG2C+ clonotypes ranked among the top 10 CD8+ clonotypes, making up about 1.0-8% of CD8+ T cells.

From cysteine to phenylalanine, the CDR3 is 15 amino acids long. No DNA accompanies this entry. The germline V gene provides CDR1 SGHVS and CDR2 FNYEAQ. HCMV serostatus was determined by detecting HCMV-specific IgG in serum with a commercial ELISA kit. Ficoll density gradient centrifugation was used to isolate peripheral blood mononuclear cells from blood. The specimen sequenced was blood T cells: a sorted CD56 or NKG2C T cell subset, CD4+ or CD8+ T cells, or bulk PBMC T cells (not recorded which). This TCR was recovered from a woman in her 50s in good health. Donor details come from another sample of the same person, matched by shared clones. The chain is assembled from TRBV7-6 and TRBJ2-3; the TCRdb call, TRBD1, lacks DNA for checking. Here the CDR3 is given as CASSLASSGGDTQYF.